Listed below are T cell receptor beta chains from one sample, sequenced in a study of T cells after yellow fever vaccination. TCRdb re-analysed the 5' RACE reads in MiXCR, keeping a single row per CDR3 protein. Of 250,000 to 400,000 distinct CDR3 sequences listed, roughly 4% are singletons. The sample consisted of PBMCs, taken 5 days after the yellow fever booster vaccination. Source of these receptors: a man aged 18 to 35 who received the YFV17D yellow fever vaccine. Both conserved end residues are part of each CDR3. The D gene is left open where the match is weak. Size values are once, few and many counts, or a class for expanded clones, and some rows have none.

clone size	D gene	V gene	J gene	CDR3 protein	CDR3 DNA
.	TRBD1	TRBV12-3/TRBV12-4	TRBJ1-6	CASTEGASPLHF	TGTGCCAGCACCGAGGGGGCATCACCCCTCCACTTT
few	TRBD2	TRBV10-3	TRBJ2-5	CAISSGTSGGRETQYF	TGTGCCATCAGTTCCGGGACTAGCGGGGGGCGAGAGACCCAGTACTTC
few	.	TRBV6-6	TRBJ2-7	CATLQLQGSYEQYF	TGTGCCACCCTACAGTTACAGGGCTCCTACGAGCAGTACTTC
few	.	TRBV20-1	TRBJ2-7	CSARPLLVTGEFSEQYF	TGCAGTGCTAGACCTCTCCTCGTGACAGGCGAGTTCTCCGAGCAGTACTTC
.	.	TRBV4-1	TRBJ2-1	CASSQGLIRNEQFF	TGCGCCAGCAGCCAAGGACTTATCAGGAATGAGCAGTTCTTC
few	TRBD2	TRBV12-3/TRBV12-4	TRBJ2-1	CASSFSPLGLAGGPIHEQFF	TGTGCCAGCAGTTTCTCCCCCTTGGGACTAGCGGGGGGCCCTATACATGAGCAGTTCTTC
few	.	TRBV3-1	TRBJ2-5	CASSLGPSEETQYF	TGTGCCAGCAGTCTGGGACCGTCGGAAGAGACCCAGTACTTC
many	TRBD2	TRBV7-9	TRBJ2-1	CASSEGLAGYNEQFF	TGTGCCAGCAGCGAGGGACTAGCGGGGTACAATGAGCAGTTCTTC
many	TRBD1	TRBV20-1	TRBJ1-1	CSARDHRGSAEAFF	TGCAGTGCTAGAGATCACAGGGGCTCCGCTGAAGCTTTCTTT
many	TRBD1	TRBV6-5	TRBJ2-7	CASSPSGTGGYEQYF	TGTGCCAGCAGTCCATCCGGGACAGGAGGCTACGAGCAGTACTTC
few	.	TRBV28	TRBJ1-1	CASSPDKGSTEAFF	TGTGCCAGCAGCCCGGACAAGGGGAGCACTGAAGCTTTCTTT
few	.	TRBV28	TRBJ1-2	CASFNYGYTF	TGTGCCAGTTTCAACTATGGCTACACCTTC
.	.	TRBV9	TRBJ2-1	CASSPSRVNNEQFF	TGTGCCAGCAGCCCCTCCCGGGTTAACAATGAGCAGTTCTTC
.	TRBD1	TRBV5-5	TRBJ1-1	CASSLYPTGGDAAFF	TGTGCCAGCAGCCTGTACCCCACAGGGGGCGATGCAGCTTTCTTT
many	.	TRBV9	TRBJ2-2	CASSVDWTPNTGELFF	TGTGCCAGCAGCGTAGATTGGACACCGAACACCGGGGAGCTGTTTTTT
.	.	TRBV6-2/TRBV6-3	TRBJ2-1	CASIDLGAGLNEQFF	TGTGCCAGCATAGATCTAGGGGCGGGGTTGAATGAGCAGTTCTTC
.	.	TRBV4-1	TRBJ1-1	CASSQDTRRGGSAAFF	TGCGCCAGCAGCCAAGATACCCGGAGAGGGGGTTCGGCAGCTTTCTTT
many	TRBD1	TRBV7-9	TRBJ1-1	CASGQGGMNTEAFF	TGTGCCAGCGGACAGGGGGGCATGAACACTGAAGCTTTCTTT
few	.	TRBV7-3	TRBJ2-4	CASSLKPGSKNIQYF	TGTGCCAGCAGCTTAAAACCGGGGAGCAAAAACATTCAGTACTTC
.	TRBD1	TRBV12-3/TRBV12-4	TRBJ1-5	CASSSGTVSNQPQHF	TGTGCCAGCAGTTCCGGGACAGTTAGCAATCAGCCCCAGCATTTT
few	.	TRBV20-1	TRBJ2-1	CSARRGIGLMNEQFF	TGCAGTGCGCGACGGGGGATTGGGTTGATGAATGAGCAGTTCTTC
few	.	TRBV6-5	TRBJ2-3	CASSRYGGSTDTQYF	TGTGCCAGCAGTCGATACGGGGGATCCACAGATACGCAGTATTTT